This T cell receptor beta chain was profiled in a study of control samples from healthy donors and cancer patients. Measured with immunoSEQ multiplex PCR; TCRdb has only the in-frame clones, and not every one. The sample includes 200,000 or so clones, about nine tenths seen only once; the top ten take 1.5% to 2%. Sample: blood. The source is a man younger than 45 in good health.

CDR3 in amino acids: CASSIRTGGPGNEQFF. CDR3 nucleotides: TGTGCCAGTAGTATTAGGACGGGGGGGCCGGGGAATGAGCAGTTCTTC. The chain links TRBV19 to TRBJ2-1; 8 bases match TRBD2. The germline gives CDR1 LNHDA, CDR2 SQIVND (reference sequence). Trimming at V came to 3 bases and at J to 7 bases, leaving 11 bases not matched to a gene. CDR3 length: 16 amino acids.